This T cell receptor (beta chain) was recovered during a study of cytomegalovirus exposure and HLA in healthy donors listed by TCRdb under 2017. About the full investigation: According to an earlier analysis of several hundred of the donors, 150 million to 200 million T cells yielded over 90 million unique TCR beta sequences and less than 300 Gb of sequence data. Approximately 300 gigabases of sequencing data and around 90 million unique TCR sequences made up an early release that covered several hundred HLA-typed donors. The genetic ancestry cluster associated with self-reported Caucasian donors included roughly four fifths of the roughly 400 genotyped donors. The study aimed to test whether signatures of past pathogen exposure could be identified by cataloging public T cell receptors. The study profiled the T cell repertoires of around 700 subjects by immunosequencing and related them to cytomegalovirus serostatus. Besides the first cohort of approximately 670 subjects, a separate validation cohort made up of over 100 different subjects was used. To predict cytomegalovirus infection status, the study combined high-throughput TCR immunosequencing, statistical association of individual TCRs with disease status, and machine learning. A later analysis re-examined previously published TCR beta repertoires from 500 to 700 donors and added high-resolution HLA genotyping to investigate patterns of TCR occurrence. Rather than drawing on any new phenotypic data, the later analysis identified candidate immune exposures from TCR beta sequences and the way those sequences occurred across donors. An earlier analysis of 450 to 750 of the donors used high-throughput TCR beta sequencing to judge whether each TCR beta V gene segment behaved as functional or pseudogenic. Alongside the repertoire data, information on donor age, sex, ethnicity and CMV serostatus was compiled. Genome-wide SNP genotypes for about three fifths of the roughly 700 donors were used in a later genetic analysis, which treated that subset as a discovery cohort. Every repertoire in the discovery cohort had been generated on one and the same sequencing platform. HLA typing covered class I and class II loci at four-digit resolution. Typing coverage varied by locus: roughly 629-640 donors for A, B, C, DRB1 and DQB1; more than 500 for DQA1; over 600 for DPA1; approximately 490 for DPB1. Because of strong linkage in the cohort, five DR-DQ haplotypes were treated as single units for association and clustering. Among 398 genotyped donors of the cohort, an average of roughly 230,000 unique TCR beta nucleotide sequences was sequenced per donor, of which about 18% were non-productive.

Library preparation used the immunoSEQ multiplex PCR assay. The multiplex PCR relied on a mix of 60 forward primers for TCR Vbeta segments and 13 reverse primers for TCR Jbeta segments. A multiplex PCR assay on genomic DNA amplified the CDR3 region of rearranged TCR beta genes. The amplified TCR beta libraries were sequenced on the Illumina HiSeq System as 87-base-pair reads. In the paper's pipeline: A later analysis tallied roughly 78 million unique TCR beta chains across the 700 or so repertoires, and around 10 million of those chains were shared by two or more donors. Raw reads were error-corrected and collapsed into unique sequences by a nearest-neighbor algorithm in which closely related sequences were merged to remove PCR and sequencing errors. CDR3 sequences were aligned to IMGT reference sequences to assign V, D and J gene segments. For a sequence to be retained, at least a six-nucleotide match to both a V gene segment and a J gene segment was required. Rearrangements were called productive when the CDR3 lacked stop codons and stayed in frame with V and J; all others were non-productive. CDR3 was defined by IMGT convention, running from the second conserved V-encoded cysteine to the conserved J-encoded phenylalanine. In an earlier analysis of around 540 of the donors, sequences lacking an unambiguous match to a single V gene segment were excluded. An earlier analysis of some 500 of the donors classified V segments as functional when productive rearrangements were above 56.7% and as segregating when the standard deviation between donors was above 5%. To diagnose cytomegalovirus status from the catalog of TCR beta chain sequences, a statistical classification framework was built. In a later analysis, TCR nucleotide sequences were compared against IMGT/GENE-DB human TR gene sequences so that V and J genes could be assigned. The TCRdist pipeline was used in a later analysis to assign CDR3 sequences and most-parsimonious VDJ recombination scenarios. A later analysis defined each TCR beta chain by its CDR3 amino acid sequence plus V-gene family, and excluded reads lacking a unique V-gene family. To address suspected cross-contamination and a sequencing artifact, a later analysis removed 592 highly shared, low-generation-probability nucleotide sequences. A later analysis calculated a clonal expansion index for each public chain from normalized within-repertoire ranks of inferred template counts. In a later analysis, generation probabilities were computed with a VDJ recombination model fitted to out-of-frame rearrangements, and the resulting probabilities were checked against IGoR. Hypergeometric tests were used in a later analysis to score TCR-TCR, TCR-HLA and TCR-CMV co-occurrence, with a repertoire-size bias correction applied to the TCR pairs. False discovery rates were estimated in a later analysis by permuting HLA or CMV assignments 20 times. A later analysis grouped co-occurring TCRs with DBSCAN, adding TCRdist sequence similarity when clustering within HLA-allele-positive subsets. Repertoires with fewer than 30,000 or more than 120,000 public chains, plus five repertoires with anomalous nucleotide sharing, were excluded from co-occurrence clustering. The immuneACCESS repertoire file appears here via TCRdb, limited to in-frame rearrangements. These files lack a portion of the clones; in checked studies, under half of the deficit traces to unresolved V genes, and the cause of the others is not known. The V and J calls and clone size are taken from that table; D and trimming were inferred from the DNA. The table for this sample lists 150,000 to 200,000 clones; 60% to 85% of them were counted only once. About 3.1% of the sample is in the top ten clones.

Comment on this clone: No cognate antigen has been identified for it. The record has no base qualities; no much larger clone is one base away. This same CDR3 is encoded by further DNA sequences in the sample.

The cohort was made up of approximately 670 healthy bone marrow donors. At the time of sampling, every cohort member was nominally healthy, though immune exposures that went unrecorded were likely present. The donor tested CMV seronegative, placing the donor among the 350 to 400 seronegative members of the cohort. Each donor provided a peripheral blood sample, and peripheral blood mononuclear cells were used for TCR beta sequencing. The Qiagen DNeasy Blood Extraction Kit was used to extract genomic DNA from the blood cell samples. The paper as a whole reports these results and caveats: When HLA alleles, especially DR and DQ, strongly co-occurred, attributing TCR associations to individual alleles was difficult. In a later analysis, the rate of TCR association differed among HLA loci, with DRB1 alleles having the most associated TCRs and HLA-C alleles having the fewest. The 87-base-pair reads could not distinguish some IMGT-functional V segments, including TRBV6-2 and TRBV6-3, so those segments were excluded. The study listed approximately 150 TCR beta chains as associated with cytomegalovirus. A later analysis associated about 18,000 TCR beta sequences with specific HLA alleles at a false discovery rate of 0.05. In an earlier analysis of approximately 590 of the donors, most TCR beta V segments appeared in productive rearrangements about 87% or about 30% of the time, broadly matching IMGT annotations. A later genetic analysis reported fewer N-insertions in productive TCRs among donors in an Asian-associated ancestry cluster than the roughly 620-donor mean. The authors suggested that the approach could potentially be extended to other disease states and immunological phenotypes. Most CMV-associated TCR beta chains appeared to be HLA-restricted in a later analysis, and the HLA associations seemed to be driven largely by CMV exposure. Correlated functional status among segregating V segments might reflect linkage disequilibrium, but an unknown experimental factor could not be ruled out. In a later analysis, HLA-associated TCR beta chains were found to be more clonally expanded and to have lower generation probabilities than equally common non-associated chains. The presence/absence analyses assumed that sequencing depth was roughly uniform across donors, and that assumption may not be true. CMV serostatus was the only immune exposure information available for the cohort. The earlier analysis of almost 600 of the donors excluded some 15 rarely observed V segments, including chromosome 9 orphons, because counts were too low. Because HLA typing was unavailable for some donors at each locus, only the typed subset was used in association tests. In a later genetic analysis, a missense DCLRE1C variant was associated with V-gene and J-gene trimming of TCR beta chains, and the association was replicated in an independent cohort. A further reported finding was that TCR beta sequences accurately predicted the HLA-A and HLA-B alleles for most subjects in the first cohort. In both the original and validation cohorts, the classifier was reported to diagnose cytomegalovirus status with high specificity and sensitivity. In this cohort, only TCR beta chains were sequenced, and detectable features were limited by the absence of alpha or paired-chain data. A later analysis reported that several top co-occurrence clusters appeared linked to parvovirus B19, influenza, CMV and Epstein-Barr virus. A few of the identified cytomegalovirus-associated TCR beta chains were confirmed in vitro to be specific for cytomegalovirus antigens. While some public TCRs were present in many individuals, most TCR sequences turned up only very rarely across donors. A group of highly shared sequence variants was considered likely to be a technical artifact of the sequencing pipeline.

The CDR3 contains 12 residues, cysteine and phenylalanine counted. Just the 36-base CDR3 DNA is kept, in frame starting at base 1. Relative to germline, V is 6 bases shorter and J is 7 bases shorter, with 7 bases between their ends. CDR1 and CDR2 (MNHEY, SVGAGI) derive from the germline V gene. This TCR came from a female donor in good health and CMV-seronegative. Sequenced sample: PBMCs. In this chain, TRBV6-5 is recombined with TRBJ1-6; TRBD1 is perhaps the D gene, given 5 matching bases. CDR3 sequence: CASSRQNSPLHF. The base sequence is TGTGCCAGCAGCCGACAGAATTCACCCCTCCACTTT.